One and the same sample provided the 4 T cell receptor beta chains below, sequenced in a study of T cell repertoires in cytomegalovirus infection. One entry per CDR3 protein, called by TCRdb with MiXCR from the reads. This table holds about 830,000 distinct CDR3 sequences, over 25% found once. Their antigen targets remain unknown. The sample was cultured CD8+ T cells from PBMCs, taken from culture after CMV antigen stimulation. These receptors all come from a human donor in good health (CMV status not recorded). Some clones in this sample may be carry-over from other donors' samples.

This clonotype was counted at least ten times. CDR3 in DNA: TGTGCCAGCAGCTTAGCCTGGGACCGGACTAATGAAAAACTGTTTTTT. The encoded protein is CASSLAWDRTNEKLFF. This chain connects TRBV7-9 to TRBJ1-4; tentatively, D is TRBD1 (5 bases). The V gene's germline CDR1 is SEHNR and CDR2 FQNEAQ (reference sequence). Trimming left V 0 bases short and J 2 bases short, with 10 bases between. The CDR3 covers 16 residues.

The rearrangement uses TRBV10-3 and TRBJ1-2; 7 nucleotides agree with TRBD1. Germline CDR1 and CDR2: ENHRY and SYGVKD. CDR3 size: 17 residues. V gave up 2 bases and J gave up 3 bases; unmatched junction bases: 12. CDR3 sequence (DNA): TGTGCCATCAGTGAGCCCCGACAGGGAAGTTTAGACTATGGCTACACCTTC. Translated: CAISEPRQGSLDYGYTF.

This clonotype appeared a few times. This chain joins TRBV7-9 and TRBJ2-7; 11 bases map to TRBD2. The V and J ends lost 1 base and 6 bases, in that order; junction bases with no gene match: 5. Germline lookup yields CDR1 SEHNR and CDR2 FQNEAQ (reference sequence). The CDR3 runs 15 residues. This chain's CDR3 is CASSLGLAGSFEQYF. For the CDR3, the DNA is TGTGCCAGCAGCTTAGGACTAGCGGGGTCTTTCGAGCAGTACTTC.

The rearrangement links TRBV7-9 to TRBJ2-1, with 8 bases matching TRBD2. Germline V gene data show CDR1 as SEHNR and CDR2 as FQNEAQ (reference sequence). This CDR3 region has 16 residues. V trimming: 5 bases; J trimming: 8 bases; junction bases outside the gene matches: 14. The CDR3: CASSPAGLGGGDEQFF. The CDR3 region has the DNA TGTGCCAGCAGCCCCGCGGGACTAGGAGGTGGCGATGAGCAGTTCTTC.